One and the same sample provided the 30 T cell receptor beta chains below, sequenced in a study of T-cell memory formation after mild COVID-19. TCRdb processed the 5' RACE reads anew with MiXCR; each CDR3 protein has one entry. Seen here are hundreds of thousands of distinct CDR3 sequences, approximately 19% observed once, and the top ten hold 9.5% to 15%. Sample: PBMCs or a T cell subset sorted from them (not recorded which). Receptors were obtained from an adult woman who had mild COVID-19 (a few samples of this study predate the infection). Cell type and time point are not known.

This clonotype appeared a few times. This sequence joins TRBV11-3 and TRBJ2-2; D gene unclear. V was pared by 4 bases and J by 6 bases, with 12 bases between. The V gene's germline CDR1 is SGHNT and CDR2 YENEEA. The CDR3 contains 14 residues. CDR3 sequence: CASSSTSLAGELFF. The CDR3 nucleotides read TGTGCCAGCAGCTCGACTTCCCTAGCCGGGGAGCTGTTTTTT.

This chain uses TRBV7-6 with TRBJ1-1, with D maybe TRBD1 (5 bases). The CDR3 has 16 amino acids. Between the trimmed V and J ends, which lost 1 base and 5 bases, there was a span of 17 bases. From germline, CDR1 is SGHVS and CDR2 FNYEAQ. CDR3 loop: CASSLDEGSFVTEAFF. The CDR3 DNA reads TGTGCCAGCAGCTTAGACGAGGGGTCTTTCGTTACTGAAGCTTTCTTT.

This clonotype was detected only a few times. V is TRBV15 and J is TRBJ2-7; tentative D call: TRBD1 (5 bases). CDR1 is LNHNV, CDR2 YYDKDF, per germline (reference sequence). The length of the CDR3 is 16 residues. Trimming took 5 bases from V and 5 from J, leaving 22 bases between them. The CDR3 DNA reads TGTGCCACCAGCCGACGGACCGTCGACCTAGGGGACGAGCAGTACTTC. Protein product: CATSRRTVDLGDEQYF.

This clonotype was counted between two and nine times. This chain connects TRBV24-1 to TRBJ2-1, with 16 bases that match TRBD2. The germline CDR1 and CDR2 sequences are KGHDR and SFDVKD. The J segment lost 10 bases and the V segment lost 4 bases, leaving 9 bases of the junction unmatched. The CDR3 loop spans 17 amino acids. The CDR3: CATSEGLAGGPAGEQFF. In DNA form, the CDR3 reads TGTGCCACCAGTGAGGGACTAGCGGGAGGGCCAGCCGGCGAGCAGTTCTTC.

This chain uses TRBV20-1 with TRBJ1-2; D uncertain. The CDR3 covers 11 residues. Trimming pared 1 base from V and 8 bases from J, leaving 8 bases between. Looked up from germline, CDR1 is DFQATT and CDR2 is SNEGSKA (reference sequence). The CDR3 spells CSARGWRGYTF. The CDR3 DNA follows: TGCAGTGCTAGAGGTTGGCGAGGCTACACCTTC.

This clonotype was counted a few times. The V call is TRBV7-2, the J call TRBJ2-7, with 10 bases fitting TRBD1. CDR1 and CDR2 from the germline V gene are SGHTA and FQGNSA. V shed 2 bases, J shed 5 bases, and the junction held 9 bases outside the gene matches. CDR3 size: 16 residues. The CDR3 DNA reads as TGTGCCAGCAGCTTATCCGCGCCGGGACAGGGGAACGAGCAGTACTTC. Its protein product is CASSLSAPGQGNEQYF.

At least ten counts were recorded for this clonotype. The rearrangement uses TRBV5-1 and TRBJ2-1; TRBD1 might be the D (6 bases). With 4 bases removed from V and 7 bases from J, the gap between germline ends came to 18 bases. From germline, CDR1 is SGHRS and CDR2 YFSETQ. The CDR3 length is 15 residues. The CDR3 sequence is CASSATTGTPNEQFF. Written as DNA, the CDR3 is TGCGCCAGCAGCGCAACGACCGGGACACCAAATGAGCAGTTCTTC. Full variable domain (missing parts from reference TRBV5-1 and TRBJ2-1): KAGVTQTPRYLIKTRGQQVTLSCSPISGHRSVSWYQQTPGQGLQFLFEYFSETQRNKGNFPGRFSGRQFSNSRSEMNVSTLELGDSALYLCASSATTGTPNEQFFGPGTRLTVL.

This clonotype was observed a few times. The genes are TRBV29-1 and TRBJ1-1; D is unresolved. The CDR3 contains 13 residues. V lost 6 bases and J 3 bases, leaving 14 bases between the germline ends. Per germline, CDR1 SQVTM and CDR2 ANQGSEA. In nucleotides, the CDR3 is TGCAGCGTAGGCCGGGTAGACTACACTGAAGCTTTCTTT. Translation gives CSVGRVDYTEAFF. The whole variable domain, filled in from reference TRBV29-1 and TRBJ1-1, reads SAVISQKPSRDICQRGTSLTIQCQVDSQVTMMFWYRQQPGQSLTLIATANQGSEATYESGFVIDKFPISRPNLTFSTLTVSNMSPEDSSIYLCSVGRVDYTEAFFGQGTRLTVV.

V usage is TRBV24-1 and J usage is TRBJ2-5; D may be TRBD1 (6 bases). Germline V gene lookup returns CDR1 KGHDR and CDR2 SFDVKD. Trimming took off 5 bases at V and 3 bases at J, with 18 bases between the two ends. The length of the CDR3 is 16 residues. The CDR3 loop reads CATSAAPGAGEETQYF. The DNA of the CDR3 is TGTGCCACCAGTGCCGCGCCAGGGGCTGGAGAAGAGACCCAGTACTTC.

The chain combines TRBV11-2 with TRBJ1-2, with TRBD1 identical over 12 bases. Germline values: CDR1 SGHAT, CDR2 FQNNGV. Trimming removed 4 bases from V and 4 bases from J; junction bases left unmatched: 10. The CDR3 is 17 amino acids. The CDR3 sequence is CASSSDSWGQGAYGYTF. The DNA for the CDR3 is TGTGCCAGCAGCTCCGATTCGTGGGGACAGGGGGCCTATGGCTACACCTTC.

This clonotype was picked up a small number of times. The V and J genes are TRBV7-9 and TRBJ1-2, with D unclear. The V gene lost 1 base and the J gene lost 7 bases, with 7 bases spanning the gap. This CDR3 is built from 12 residues. Per the germline V gene, CDR1 is SEHNR and CDR2 is FQNEAQ (reference sequence). The CDR3 loop is CASSLEAGGYTF. The DNA for the CDR3 is TGTGCCAGCAGCTTAGAGGCGGGTGGCTACACCTTC.

This clonotype was counted a few times. J is TRBJ1-3 and V is TRBV2; 7 bases agree with TRBD1. CDR1 is SNHLY and CDR2 is FYNNEI in the germline V gene. Losses at the gene ends were 9 bases for V and 3 bases for J; bases not matched to a gene: 8. The CDR3 consists of 14 residues. This CDR3 reads CARGGQTNGNTIYF. The CDR3 coding sequence is TGTGCCAGGGGGGGACAGACAAATGGAAACACCATATATTTT.

The gene calls are TRBV5-6 and TRBJ2-7, with 7 nucleotides matching TRBD1. Germline CDR1 reads SGHDT; CDR2 reads YYEEEE. Unmatched junction bases numbered 5, after V lost 2 bases and J lost 3 bases. The CDR3 is 14 residues long. CDR3 DNA: TGTGCCAGCAGCTTCTGGGCAGGGGGCTACGAGCAGTACTTC. This gives the protein CASSFWAGGYEQYF.

The chain combines TRBV9 with TRBJ2-1; tentatively, D is TRBD1 or TRBD2 (5 bases each). Between the trimmed V and J ends, which lost 1 base and 7 bases, there was a span of 15 bases. The germline V gene has CDR1 SGDLS and CDR2 YYNGEE. This CDR3 region has 15 residues. The CDR3 DNA follows: TGTGCCAGCAGCGTATCCGGGACCTCGAGAAATGAGCAGTTCTTC. It yields the protein CASSVSGTSRNEQFF.

There are a few counts of this clonotype. The chain joins TRBV3-1 to TRBJ2-7, with 7 bases that match TRBD2. The CDR3 is 15 amino acids. V dropped 3 bases and J dropped 3; count of bases not matched to a gene: 8. Germline-derived CDR1 and CDR2 are LGHDT and YNNKEL (reference sequence). The CDR3 DNA sequence: TGTGCCAGCAGCCACCCCTCGCGGGGGATCTACGAGCAGTACTTC. It translates to CASSHPSRGIYEQYF.

The chain is built from TRBV27 and TRBJ2-2, with 8 positions matching TRBD2. From germline, CDR1 is MNHEY and CDR2 SMNVEV (reference sequence). This CDR3 contains 15 residues. V was pared by 3 bases and J by 7 bases, with 7 bases of the junction left unmatched. The CDR3 region has the DNA TGTGCCAGCAGTTTGAAAGCGGGAGTCGACGGGGAGCTGTTTTTT. It specifies CASSLKAGVDGELFF.

This rearrangement joins TRBV11-2 to TRBJ2-1, with D tentatively TRBD2 (6 bases). The germline V and J ends were trimmed by 9 bases and 5 bases, with 23 bases remaining between them. This CDR3 is built from 16 residues. Germline lookup yields CDR1 SGHAT and CDR2 FQNNGV. DNA of the CDR3: TGTGCCAGGCCCGTTTCAATAGCGGTCCTTAACAATGAGCAGTTCTTC. Translated: CARPVSIAVLNNEQFF.

This clonotype has more than one count but fewer than ten. At one end the junction does not follow the germline gene, possibly because of a read error. The chain is built from TRBV2 and TRBJ2-1; D is perhaps TRBD1 (6 bases). Germline CDR1 is SNHLY and CDR2 is FYNNEI. CDR3 size: 13 residues. CDR3 nucleotide sequence: TGTGCCAGCAGTGTAACAGGGATGAAGGGGAAGCTCTTC. It specifies CASSVTGMKGKLF.

With respect to this clonotype: One junction end does not reproduce the germline sequence, and a read error may be involved. The rearrangement uses TRBV5-6 and TRBJ2-2; possible D gene TRBD2, 7 bases. The CDR3 sequence is 17 residues long. Per germline, CDR1 SGHDT and CDR2 YYEEEE. The CDR3 DNA follows: TGTGCCAGCAGCCCGCTTCGTGGGGGGGCGAAGACCGGGGAGCTGTTTTTT. It encodes CASSPLRGGAKTGELFF.

The chain has TRBV7-8 and TRBJ2-5; a weak D match, TRBD2 (5 bases). The CDR3 has 15 amino acids. Germline V gene data show CDR1 as SGHVS and CDR2 as FQNEAQ. The V and J ends lost 8 bases and 5 bases respectively, with 21 bases between them. CDR3 DNA sequence: TGTGCCAGCGGAGAGACTACCGGGATCTTTGAGACCCAGTACTTC. As protein: CASGETTGIFETQYF.

The chain combines TRBV12-3 or TRBV12-4 with TRBJ1-5; 8 nucleotides line up with TRBD1. V shed 3 bases, J shed 2 bases, and the junction held 9 bases outside the gene matches. The CDR3 sequence is 17 residues long. The CDR3 protein is CASSFPGGFVGNQPQHF. As DNA, the CDR3 is TGTGCCAGCAGTTTTCCAGGGGGCTTCGTGGGCAATCAGCCCCAGCATTTT.

Only a few counts were recorded for this clonotype. This chain links TRBV4-3 with TRBJ2-2, with 8 bases fitting TRBD1. J lost 5 bases, V lost 0 bases, and 8 bases had no gene match. Looked up from germline, CDR1 is LGHNA and CDR2 is YSLEER. This CDR3 region has 17 residues. The CDR3 spells CASSQDIDRGWTGELFF. The CDR3 region has the DNA TGCGCCAGCAGCCAAGATATCGACAGGGGTTGGACCGGGGAGCTGTTTTTT.

Ten or more counts support this clonotype. The rearrangement links TRBV5-1 to TRBJ2-5; D ambiguous. V gave up 0 bases and J gave up 2 bases, with 11 bases separating them. The CDR3 loop spans 15 amino acids. Germline lookup yields CDR1 SGHRS and CDR2 YFSETQ. CDR3 loop: CASSLVGLTQETQYF. The CDR3 DNA sequence: TGCGCCAGCAGCTTGGTAGGGCTGACACAAGAGACCCAGTACTTC.

The chain joins TRBV19 to TRBJ2-7; D ambiguous. The CDR3 spans 14 residues. Germline CDR1 LNHDA, CDR2 SQIVND (reference sequence). Trimming shortened V by 1 base and J by 4 bases, and 11 bases separated the two germline ends. The CDR3 nucleotides are TGTGCCAGTAGTATAGGTTACCCCGGGTACGAGCAGTACTTC. Residues: CASSIGYPGYEQYF.

CDR3 nucleotide sequence: TGTGCCAGCAGCTTAGGGGGGACAGGGCTCTATGGCTACACCTTC. As protein: CASSLGGTGLYGYTF. The chain recombines TRBV7-9 with TRBJ1-2; 9 bases match TRBD1. Germline V gene lookup returns CDR1 SEHNR and CDR2 FQNEAQ (reference sequence). The CDR3 is 15 amino acids. The V segment lost 1 base and the J segment 4 bases; nucleotides outside the gene matches: 4. Looking up the rest from reference TRBV7-9 and TRBJ1-2 gives the full variable domain: DTGVSQNPRHKITKRGQNVTFRCDPISEHNRLYWYRQTLGQGPEFLTYFQNEAQLEKSRLLSDRFSAERPKGSFSTLEIQRTEQGDSAMYLCASSLGGTGLYGYTFGSGTRLTVV.

This clonotype was seen a handful of times. The junction departs from the called germline gene at one end, perhaps through a read error. The rearrangement uses TRBV7-7 and TRBJ2-2; D gene uncertain. CDR3 length: 14 residues. The germline gives CDR1 SSHAT, CDR2 FNYEAQ (reference sequence). Written as DNA, the CDR3 is TGTGCTAGCAGATCCATATCCATGCTGGGGGAGCTGTTTTTT. This translates into CASRSISMLGELFF.

This clonotype was found a few times. This chain connects TRBV4-2 to TRBJ2-7; 12 nucleotides agree with TRBD2. From germline, CDR1 is LGHNA and CDR2 YNFKEQ. The CDR3 has 13 residues. Trimming removed 8 bases from V and 6 bases from J; junction bases left unmatched: 5. Here the CDR3 DNA reads TGTGCCAGCTCGACTAGCGGGAGCGGCGAGCAGTACTTC. This gives the protein CASSTSGSGEQYF.

This clonotype was picked up a small number of times. V usage is TRBV7-2 and J usage is TRBJ1-1; D is uncertain. The CDR3 covers 16 residues. V lost 5 bases and J 1 base, leaving 17 bases between the germline ends. CDR1 and CDR2 (germline): SGHTA, FQGNSA. CDR3 loop: CASSPRSGRSNTEAFF. The CDR3 bases are TGTGCCAGCAGCCCCCGATCCGGCAGATCGAACACTGAAGCTTTCTTT.

The chain carries TRBV5-4 and TRBJ1-2, with TRBD1 matching 8 bases. CDR1 is SGHNT, CDR2 YYREEE, per germline (reference sequence). This CDR3 contains 18 residues. The V gene end was trimmed by 3 bases and the J gene end by 5 bases; junction bases not matched to a gene: 18. The CDR3 DNA follows: TGTGCCAGCAGCTGGGATGGCAGGGGGCGCGAATCGGGGTATGGCTACACCTTC. Its translation: CASSWDGRGRESGYGYTF.

The V and J genes are TRBV7-2 and TRBJ2-5, with D uncertain. Trimming left V 1 base short and J 4 bases short, with 10 bases between. CDR3 size: 14 residues. Germline CDR1 is SGHTA and CDR2 is FQGNSA. DNA for the CDR3: TGTGCCAGCAGCTTAGAAGGGCCGGTAGAGACCCAGTACTTC. This gives the protein CASSLEGPVETQYF.